A single sample is the source of the 6 T cell receptor beta chains below, sequenced in a study of T cell changes during pregnancy in multiple sclerosis. Sequenced by immunoSEQ multiplex PCR; TCRdb stores in-frame clones only, minus some. The table has over 50,000 clones, about nine tenths seen once. This sample comprised peripheral blood, obtained in the first trimester of pregnancy. All receptors come from a female donor in good health, enrolled as a control in a pregnancy study.

This sequence joins TRBV6-9 and TRBJ1-1; D call uncertain. CDR1 and CDR2 from the germline V gene are MNHGY and SVAAGI. The V and J ends lost 5 bases and 10 bases respectively, with 14 bases between them. This CDR3 comprises 12 residues. This CDR3 reads CASSNSFKPAFF. The CDR3, as DNA: TGTGCCAGCAGTAACAGTTTTAAACCAGCTTTCTTT.

This chain connects TRBV7-9 to TRBJ2-5, with 8 bases that match TRBD1. The CDR3 is 17 residues long. The trim removed 1 base at V and 4 bases at J, leaving 11 bases unmatched. Germline-derived CDR1 and CDR2 are SEHNR and FQNEAQ (reference sequence). The CDR3 coding sequence is TGTGCCAGCAGCTTAGGGCGCAGGGGGCGAGATCCAGAGACCCAGTACTTC. Encoded protein: CASSLGRRGRDPETQYF.

This chain uses TRBV7-9 with TRBJ2-7, with 9 bases fitting TRBD1. The V segment lost 5 bases and the J segment 6 bases; nucleotides outside the gene matches: 11. The CDR3 runs 15 residues. Germline V gene sequence: CDR1 SEHNR, CDR2 FQNEAQ (reference sequence). In nucleotides, the CDR3 is TGTGCCAGCAGCGCAAGACAGGGGGGGTCGGCCGAGCAGTACTTC. Protein sequence: CASSARQGGSAEQYF.

The chain is built from TRBV30 and TRBJ1-3, with no clear D. The CDR3 length is 14 residues. V shed 2 bases and J shed 4 bases, with 12 bases lying between them. Germline V lookup: CDR1 GTSNPN, CDR2 SVGIG (reference sequence). DNA for the CDR3: TGTGCCTGGAGTATAGCGGCATACGGAAACACCATATATTTT. Translation gives CAWSIAAYGNTIYF. The full variable domain, its missing parts supplied by reference TRBV30 and TRBJ1-3, is SQTIHQWPATLVQPVGSPLSLECTVEGTSNPNLYWYRQAAGRGLQLLFYSVGIGQISSEVPQNLSASRPQDRQFILSSKKLLLSDSGFYLCAWSIAAYGNTIYFGEGSWLTVV.

This chain uses TRBV7-9 with TRBJ2-1; 7 nucleotides align to TRBD1. The CDR3 consists of 16 residues. Germline V CDR1 and CDR2: SEHNR, FQNEAQ (reference sequence). The V gene end was trimmed by 2 bases and the J gene end by 9 bases; junction bases not matched to a gene: 13. The CDR3 region is CASSLSPRQGSGEQFF. The CDR3 DNA follows: TGTGCCAGCAGCTTAAGTCCGAGACAGGGCAGCGGTGAGCAGTTCTTC.

This clone was picked up one time. The chain recombines TRBV11-3 with TRBJ1-1; perhaps TRBD1 as D (5 bases). Germline CDR1 and CDR2: SGHNT and YENEEA. The V gene lost 4 bases and the J gene lost 5 bases, with 8 bases spanning the gap. CDR3 length: 12 amino acids. This chain's CDR3 is CASSSQGTEAFF. CDR3 DNA: TGTGCCAGCAGCTCCCAGGGAACTGAAGCTTTCTTT.